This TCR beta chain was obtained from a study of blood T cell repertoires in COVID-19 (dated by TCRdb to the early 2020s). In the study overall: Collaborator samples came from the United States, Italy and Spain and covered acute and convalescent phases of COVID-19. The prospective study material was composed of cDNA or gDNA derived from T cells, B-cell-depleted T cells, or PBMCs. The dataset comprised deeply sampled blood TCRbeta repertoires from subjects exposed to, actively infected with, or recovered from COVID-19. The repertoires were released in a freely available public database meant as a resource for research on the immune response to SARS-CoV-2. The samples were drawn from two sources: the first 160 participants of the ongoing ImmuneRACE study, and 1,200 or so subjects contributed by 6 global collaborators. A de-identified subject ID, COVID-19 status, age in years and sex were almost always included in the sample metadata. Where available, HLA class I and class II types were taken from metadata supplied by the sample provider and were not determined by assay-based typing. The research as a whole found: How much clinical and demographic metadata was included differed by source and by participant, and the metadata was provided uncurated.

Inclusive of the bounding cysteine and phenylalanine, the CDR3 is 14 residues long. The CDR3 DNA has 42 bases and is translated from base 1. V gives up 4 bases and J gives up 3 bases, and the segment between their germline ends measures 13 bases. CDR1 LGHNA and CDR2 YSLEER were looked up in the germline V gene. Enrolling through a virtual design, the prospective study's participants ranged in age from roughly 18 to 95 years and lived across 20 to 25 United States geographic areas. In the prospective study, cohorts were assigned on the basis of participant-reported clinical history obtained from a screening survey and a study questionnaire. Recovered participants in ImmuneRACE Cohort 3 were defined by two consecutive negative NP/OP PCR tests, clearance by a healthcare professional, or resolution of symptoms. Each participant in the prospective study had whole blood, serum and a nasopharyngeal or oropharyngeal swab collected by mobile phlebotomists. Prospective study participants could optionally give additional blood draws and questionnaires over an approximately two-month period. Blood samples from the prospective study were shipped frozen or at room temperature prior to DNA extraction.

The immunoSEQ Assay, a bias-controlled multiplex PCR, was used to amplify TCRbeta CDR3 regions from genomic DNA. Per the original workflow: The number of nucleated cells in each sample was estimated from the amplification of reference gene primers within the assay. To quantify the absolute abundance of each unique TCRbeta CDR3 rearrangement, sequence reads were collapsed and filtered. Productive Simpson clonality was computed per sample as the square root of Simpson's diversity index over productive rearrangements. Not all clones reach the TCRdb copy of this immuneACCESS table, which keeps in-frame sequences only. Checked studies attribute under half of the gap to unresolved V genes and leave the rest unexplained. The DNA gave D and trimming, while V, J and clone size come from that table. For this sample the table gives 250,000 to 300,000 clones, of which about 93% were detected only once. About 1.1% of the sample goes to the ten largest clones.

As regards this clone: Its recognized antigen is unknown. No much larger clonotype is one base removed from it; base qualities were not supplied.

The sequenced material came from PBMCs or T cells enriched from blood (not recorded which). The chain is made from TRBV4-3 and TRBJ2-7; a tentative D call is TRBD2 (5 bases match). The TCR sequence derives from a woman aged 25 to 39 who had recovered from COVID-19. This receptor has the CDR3 CASSPGTAGYEQYF. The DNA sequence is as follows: TGCGCCAGCAGCCCTGGAACGGCGGGCTACGAGCAGTACTTC.